This record looks at one T cell receptor (beta chain) sequence and its context. This sample was taken from a study of T cell changes during pregnancy in multiple sclerosis. The protocol was immunoSEQ multiplex PCR, while the TCRdb copy is restricted to in-frame clones and leaves out a portion. The repertoire holds under 50,000 clones, with roughly 87% as singletons. Germline CDR1 reads ENHRY; CDR2 reads SYGVKD. The CDR3 spans 13 residues. The V segment lost 10 bases and the J segment 3 bases; nucleotides outside the gene matches: 6. The rearrangement joins TRBV10-3 to TRBJ1-1, with TRBD1 matching over 9 bases. Sequenced here: CD4+ T cells from peripheral blood mononuclear cells, sampled after pregnancy. The TCR originated in a female donor with multiple sclerosis, enrolled in a pregnancy study. DNA of the CDR3: TGTGCCACCAGGGACAGGGAAGACACTGAAGCTTTCTTT. It encodes CATRDREDTEAFF.